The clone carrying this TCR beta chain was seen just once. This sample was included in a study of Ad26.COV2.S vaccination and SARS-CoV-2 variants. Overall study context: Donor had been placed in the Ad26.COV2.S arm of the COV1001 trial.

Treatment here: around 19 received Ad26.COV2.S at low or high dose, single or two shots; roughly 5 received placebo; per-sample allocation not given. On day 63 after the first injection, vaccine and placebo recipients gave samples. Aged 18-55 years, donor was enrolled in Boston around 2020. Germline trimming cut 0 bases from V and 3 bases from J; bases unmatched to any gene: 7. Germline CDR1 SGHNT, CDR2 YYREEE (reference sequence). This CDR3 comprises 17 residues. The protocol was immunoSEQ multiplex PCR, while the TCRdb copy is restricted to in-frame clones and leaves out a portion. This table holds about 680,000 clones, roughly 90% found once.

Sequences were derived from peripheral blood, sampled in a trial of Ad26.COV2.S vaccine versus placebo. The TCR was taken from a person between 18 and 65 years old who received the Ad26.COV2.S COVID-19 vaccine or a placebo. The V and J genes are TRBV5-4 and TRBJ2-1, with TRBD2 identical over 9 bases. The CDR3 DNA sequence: TGTGCCAGCAGCTTGGGTCCTAGCGGGAACGACTACAATGAGCAGTTCTTC. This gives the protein CASSLGPSGNDYNEQFF.